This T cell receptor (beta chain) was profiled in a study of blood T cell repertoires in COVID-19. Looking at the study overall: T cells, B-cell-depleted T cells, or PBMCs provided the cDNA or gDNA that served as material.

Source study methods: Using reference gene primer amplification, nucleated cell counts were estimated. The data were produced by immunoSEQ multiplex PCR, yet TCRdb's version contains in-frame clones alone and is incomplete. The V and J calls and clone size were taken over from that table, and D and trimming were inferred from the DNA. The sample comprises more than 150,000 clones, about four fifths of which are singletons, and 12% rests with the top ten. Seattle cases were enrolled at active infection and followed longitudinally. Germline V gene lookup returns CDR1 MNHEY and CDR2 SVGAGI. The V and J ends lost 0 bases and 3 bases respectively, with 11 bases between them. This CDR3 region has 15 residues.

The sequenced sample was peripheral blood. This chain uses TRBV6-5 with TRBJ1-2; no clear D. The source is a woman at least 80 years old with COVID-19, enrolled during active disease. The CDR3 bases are TGTGCCAGCAGTTACTCGGAGCGGCAGTACTATGGCTACACCTTC. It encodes CASSYSERQYYGYTF.